This T cell receptor beta chain comes out of a study of T cell changes during pregnancy in multiple sclerosis. This table comes from immunoSEQ multiplex PCR, and its TCRdb copy is limited to in-frame clones, with some not included. The sample records over 85,000 clones, around 93% being singletons. The germline CDR1 and CDR2 sequences are MNHEY and SVGAGI. This CDR3 comprises 14 residues. The trim removed 5 bases at V and 3 bases at J, leaving 3 bases unmatched. J is TRBJ1-3 and V is TRBV6-5, with 8 bases fitting TRBD1. Source: peripheral blood, taken in the first trimester of pregnancy. This receptor was identified in a female donor in good health, enrolled as a control in a pregnancy study. This CDR3 is CASSPDRGGNTIYF. The CDR3 DNA is TGTGCCAGCAGTCCTGACAGGGGTGGAAACACCATATATTTT.